The 24 T cell receptor beta chains listed next were all sequenced from one sample in a study of beta chain features in type 1 diabetes. Reverse transcription of all isolated RNA meant that expressed TCRB transcripts were sequenced. TCRdb keeps only in-frame clones here, not all; method: immunoSEQ multiplex PCR. The sample contains about 370,000 clones, around 10% of which appear only once. The study, taken as a whole, reports: The study found moderately but significantly shorter TCRB CDR3s in all four CD4+ subsets of Type 1 diabetes patients.

No antigen is known for these receptors. The sequenced sample was central memory CD4+ T cells from blood. The source is a man aged 25 to 40 with type 1 diabetes.

This clone appeared a few times. The V call is TRBV7-7, the J call TRBJ2-3, with 8 bases that match TRBD1. The V and J ends lost 3 bases and 6 bases, in that order; junction bases with no gene match: 5. The length of the CDR3 is 14 residues. Germline CDR1 and CDR2: SSHAT and FNYEAQ (reference sequence). The chain's CDR3 is CASSLDRVGDTQYF. CDR3 nucleotides: TGTGCCAGCAGCTTGGACAGGGTAGGGGATACGCAGTATTTT.

This clone was detected a few times. The chain carries TRBV6-6 and TRBJ1-4; D ambiguous. Trimming removed 8 bases from V and 8 bases from J, with 15 bases in between. Germline V gene sequence: CDR1 MNHNY, CDR2 SVGAGI (reference sequence). There are 13 residues in the CDR3. This CDR3 reads CASCLTWREKLFF. In nucleotides, the CDR3 is TGTGCCAGCTGCCTGACCTGGAGGGAAAAACTGTTTTTT.

This clone was recorded a few times. The rearrangement uses TRBV5-1 and TRBJ1-2; no clear D gene. Trimming stripped 0 bases from V and 8 bases from J, with 14 bases between. This CDR3 has 14 amino acids. Germline CDR1 reads SGHRS; CDR2 reads YFSETQ. The CDR3 protein is CASSLEEAWKGYTF. The CDR3 bases are TGCGCCAGCAGCTTGGAAGAGGCCTGGAAGGGCTACACCTTC. Full variable domain (outside the CDR3, taken from reference TRBV5-1 and TRBJ1-2): KAGVTQTPRYLIKTRGQQVTLSCSPISGHRSVSWYQQTPGQGLQFLFEYFSETQRNKGNFPGRFSGRQFSNSRSEMNVSTLELGDSALYLCASSLEEAWKGYTFGSGTRLTVV.

A single count supports this clone. A read error may account for a junction end that differs from germline. The chain joins TRBV6-5 to TRBJ2-5; 8 nucleotides align to TRBD1. The germline CDR1 and CDR2 sequences are MNHEY and SVGAGI. This CDR3 is built from 14 residues. The CDR3 spells CAISPGGDQETQYF. The CDR3 nucleotides are TGTGCCATCAGTCCAGGGGGCGACCAAGAGACCCAGTACTTC.

V gene TRBV4-2 combines with J gene TRBJ2-1, with TRBD2 identical over 12 bases. CDR1 and CDR2 (germline): LGHNA, YNFKEQ. Trimming removed 5 bases from V and 7 bases from J; junction bases left unmatched: 3. This CDR3 has 14 amino acids. CDR3 coding DNA: TGTGCCAGCAGCACCGGACTAGCGGGAAATGAGCAGTTCTTC. As protein: CASSTGLAGNEQFF.

This clone was found a few times. V gene TRBV10-3 combines with J gene TRBJ2-7; 8 nucleotides agree with TRBD1. J was trimmed by 1 base and V by 0 bases; bases with no gene match: 5. The germline gives CDR1 ENHRY, CDR2 SYGVKD. The CDR3 consists of 16 residues. CDR3 region: CAISESQGARSYEQYF. The CDR3, as DNA: TGTGCCATCAGTGAGTCGCAGGGGGCAAGGTCCTACGAGCAGTACTTC.

This clone was counted only a few times. The chain employs TRBV7-3 and TRBJ2-7, with 13 bases aligning to TRBD2. The CDR3 totals 16 residues. J gave up 2 bases and V 7 bases, and 8 bases lay outside the gene matches. Germline CDR1 is SGHTA and CDR2 is FQGTGA. The CDR3 reads CASIPLGTSGTYEQYF. In DNA, the CDR3 is TGTGCCAGCATCCCCCTTGGGACTAGCGGGACCTACGAGCAGTACTTC.

The genes are TRBV15 and TRBJ2-1; D remains unclear. Trimming shortened V by 3 bases and J by 8 bases, and 5 bases separated the two germline ends. This CDR3 contains 11 residues. The V gene's germline CDR1 is LNHNV and CDR2 YYDKDF (reference sequence). The CDR3 nucleotides read TGTGCCACCAGCAGGACGGATGAGCAGTTCTTC. Amino acids: CATSRTDEQFF.

V and J are TRBV6-4 and TRBJ1-1; 8 bases align to TRBD1. The CDR3 sequence is 16 residues long. The V gene end was trimmed by 3 bases and the J gene end by 4 bases; junction bases not matched to a gene: 10. Germline V gene sequence: CDR1 MRHNA, CDR2 SNTAGT. The CDR3 reads CASSDTPQGAVTEAFF. In DNA, the CDR3 is TGTGCCAGCAGTGATACCCCCCAGGGGGCCGTCACTGAAGCTTTCTTT.

The CDR3 nucleotides read TGCAGCGTGGGAACTAGCCAGGCCTACAATGAGCAGTTCTTC. Translating gives CSVGTSQAYNEQFF. V usage is TRBV29-1 and J usage is TRBJ2-1; weak D call: TRBD2 (6 bases). The CDR3 is 14 amino acids. Trimming left V 6 bases short and J 2 bases short, with 14 bases between. CDR1 is SQVTM and CDR2 is ANQGSEA in the germline V gene.

The chain carries TRBV5-4 and TRBJ2-7, with D perhaps matching TRBD1 (7 bases). The V and J ends lost 4 bases and 0 bases respectively, with 14 bases between them. This CDR3 is built from 15 residues. Germline lookup yields CDR1 SGHNT and CDR2 YYREEE (reference sequence). CDR3 residues: CASSGGTESSYEQYF. The DNA for the CDR3 is TGTGCCAGCAGCGGGGGGACAGAGAGCTCCTACGAGCAGTACTTC.

The chain has TRBV7-6 and TRBJ2-7, with D tentatively TRBD1 or TRBD2 (7 bases each). V lost 5 bases and J 12 bases, leaving 14 bases between the germline ends. CDR1 is SGHVS and CDR2 is FNYEAQ in the germline V gene. The CDR3 sequence is 11 residues long. The CDR3: CASSQGGDRYF. DNA of the CDR3: TGTGCCAGCAGCCAGGGGGGGGACAGGTACTTC.

In its sample, this clone was seen once. The chain recombines TRBV7-8 with TRBJ1-3; D ambiguous. CDR3 length: 15 residues. Germline values: CDR1 SGHVS, CDR2 FQNEAQ. V lost 2 bases to trimming and J lost 0 bases, with 8 bases between them. Here the CDR3 DNA reads TGTGCCAGCAGCTTATATTCCAGCTCTGGAAACACCATATATTTT. Amino acid sequence: CASSLYSSSGNTIYF. Full variable domain (remainder filled in from reference TRBV7-8 and TRBJ1-3): GAGVSQSPRYKVAKRGQDVALRCDPISGHVSLFWYQQALGQGPEFLTYFQNEAQLDKSGLPSDRFFAERPEGSVSTLKIQRTQQEDSAVYLCASSLYSSSGNTIYFGEGSWLTVV.

This clone has only a few counts. J is TRBJ1-1 and V is TRBV2; 9 bases are shared with TRBD1. The CDR3 totals 13 residues. CDR1 is SNHLY and CDR2 is FYNNEI in the germline V gene. V lost 6 bases and J lost 4; bases outside the gene matches: 3. This CDR3 reads CASRRQGGTEAFF. CDR3 nucleotides: TGTGCCAGCAGACGACAGGGGGGCACTGAAGCTTTCTTT.

This clone was observed a few times. This chain uses TRBV7-2 with TRBJ2-1, with D maybe TRBD2 (6 bases). Between the trimmed V and J ends, which lost 5 bases and 9 bases, there was a span of 14 bases. The CDR3 loop spans 13 amino acids. Germline-derived CDR1 and CDR2 are SGHTA and FQGNSA. CDR3 sequence: CASSRRAGPEQFF. CDR3 nucleotide sequence: TGTGCCAGCAGCCGGCGGGCGGGACCTGAGCAGTTCTTC.

This clone was seen more than once but under ten times. This chain links TRBV5-6 with TRBJ2-5, with 9 positions matching TRBD1. Losses at the gene ends were 0 bases for V and 2 bases for J; bases not matched to a gene: 2. The germline gives CDR1 SGHDT, CDR2 YYEEEE. CDR3 length: 15 residues. CDR3 amino acids: CASSLVGTGQETQYF. The CDR3 coding sequence is TGTGCCAGCAGCTTGGTCGGGACAGGGCAAGAGACCCAGTACTTC.

This clone appeared a few times. The CDR3 sequence: CASRAGTSDGNTIYF. The CDR3 bases are TGCGCCAGCAGAGCCGGGACGTCGGATGGAAACACCATATATTTT. The V and J genes are TRBV10-1 and TRBJ1-3, with D tentatively TRBD1 (5 bases). Trimming removed 6 bases at V and 3 bases at J, with 15 bases between. There are 15 residues in the CDR3. CDR1 and CDR2 (germline): WNHNN, SYGVQD (reference sequence).

The chain is built from TRBV18 and TRBJ2-7; TRBD2 might be the D (6 bases). Deletions cut 1 base from V and 3 bases from J, with 10 bases between. The CDR3 loop spans 14 amino acids. The germline V gene has CDR1 KGHSH and CDR2 LQKENI. For the CDR3, the DNA is TGTGCCAGCTCACCACAACTTAGCGGCTACGAGCAGTACTTC. As protein: CASSPQLSGYEQYF. The full variable domain, in which reference TRBV18 and TRBJ2-7 provide the parts outside the CDR3, is NAGVMQNPRHLVRRRGQEARLRCSPMKGHSHVYWYRQLPEEGLKFMVYLQKENIIDESGMPKERFSAEFPKEGPSILRIQQVVRGDSAAYFCASSPQLSGYEQYFGPGTRLTVT.

This clone was seen only a few times. CDR3 sequence (DNA): TGCGCCAGCAGCGAACGGACAGTCATGAACACTGAAGCTTTCTTT. Its translation is CASSERTVMNTEAFF. The chain carries TRBV4-3 and TRBJ1-1; TRBD1 might be the D (6 bases). Trimming removed 5 bases at V and 0 bases at J, with 13 bases between. Per germline, CDR1 LGHNA and CDR2 YSLEER. This CDR3 has 15 amino acids.

This clone was recorded only once. Here the CDR3 reads CASSAQGKPQHF. The CDR3 DNA reads as TGTGCCAGCAGTGCTCAGGGCAAGCCCCAGCATTTT. The rearrangement uses TRBV6-6 and TRBJ1-5, with D possibly TRBD1 on 5 matching bases. The V gene lost 5 bases and the J gene lost 8 bases, with 10 bases spanning the gap. Germline CDR1 is MNHNY and CDR2 is SVGAGI (reference sequence). This CDR3 is 12 amino acids long.

The V call is TRBV9, the J call TRBJ2-2; 7 bases align to TRBD2. CDR1 and CDR2 from the germline V gene are SGDLS and YYNGEE. The CDR3 sequence is 16 residues long. V shed 4 bases, J shed 7 bases, and the junction held 13 bases outside the gene matches. The CDR3 sequence: CASSLHPEAGVGELFF. The DNA of the CDR3 is TGTGCCAGCAGCCTGCACCCGGAGGCGGGGGTCGGGGAGCTGTTTTTT.

V and J are TRBV5-6 and TRBJ2-3, with 8 bases matching TRBD2. This CDR3 comprises 12 residues. Trimming cost V 4 bases and J 7 bases; bases outside gene matches: 2. Germline CDR1 and CDR2: SGHDT and YYEEEE. Here the CDR3 reads CASSSSGNTQYF. CDR3 bases: TGTGCCAGCAGCAGTAGCGGGAATACGCAGTATTTT.

V usage is TRBV11-2 and J usage is TRBJ2-1, with 11 bases that match TRBD2. V lost 4 bases, J lost 0 bases, and 5 bases stayed unmatched. Germline V lookup: CDR1 SGHAT, CDR2 FQNNGV. The CDR3 runs 17 residues. The CDR3 nucleotides are TGTGCCAGCAGCTCCGACACTAGCGGGAGCTCCTACAATGAGCAGTTCTTC. Amino acid sequence: CASSSDTSGSSYNEQFF.

This clone was seen only a few times. This specimen includes other DNA sequences encoding the same CDR3. This rearrangement joins TRBV4-1 to TRBJ2-5, with D possibly matching TRBD2 (5 bases). CDR1 is MGHRA and CDR2 is YSYEKL in the germline V gene. CDR3 length equals 14 residues. V lost 4 bases, J lost 5 bases, and 14 bases lay in between. CDR3 in amino acids: CASSPGPPGETQYF. The CDR3 DNA is TGCGCCAGCAGCCCTGGCCCCCCGGGGGAGACCCAGTACTTC.